The rows below give T cell receptor beta chains drawn from one sample of a study of blood T cell repertoires in COVID-19. The assay was immunoSEQ multiplex PCR, and TCRdb's table has in-frame clones only and misses some. The data contain approximately 300,000 clones, around 89% of them seen just once; the ten biggest clones take up more than 0.75%. Source material: peripheral blood. Receptor source: a man aged 30 to 39 with acute or convalescent COVID-19. CDR3s include the opening cysteine and the closing phenylalanine or tryptophan. Fields, in order: J gene, V gene, clone size, CDR3 protein. Where a row states a size, it is once, few, many or the class of an expanded clone; other rows omit it.

J gene: TRBJ1-2
V gene: TRBV7-8
clone size: -
CDR3 protein: CASSLERGNGYTF

J gene: TRBJ2-7
V gene: TRBV18
clone size: -
CDR3 protein: CASAGAGPYEQYF

J gene: TRBJ1-3
V gene: TRBV6-2/TRBV6-3
clone size: -
CDR3 protein: CASSALIQPGSGNTIYF

J gene: TRBJ1-5
V gene: TRBV6-5
clone size: -
CDR3 protein: CASSYSGGYQPQHF

J gene: TRBJ1-2
V gene: TRBV5-4
clone size: -
CDR3 protein: CASSSTGGPYGYTF

J gene: TRBJ1-1
V gene: TRBV30
clone size: -
CDR3 protein: CAWSAAFNTEAFF

J gene: TRBJ2-2
V gene: TRBV9
clone size: once
CDR3 protein: CASSAASGGFPGELFF

J gene: TRBJ2-7
V gene: TRBV6-1
clone size: -
CDR3 protein: CASSEGYRGWSYEQYF

J gene: TRBJ2-3
V gene: TRBV20-1
clone size: -
CDR3 protein: CSGTTGDTQYF

J gene: TRBJ1-2
V gene: TRBV19
clone size: -
CDR3 protein: CASSIIGTDYGYTF

J gene: TRBJ1-1
V gene: TRBV11-2
clone size: -
CDR3 protein: CASSQRTGRTEAFF

J gene: TRBJ1-5
V gene: TRBV24-1
clone size: -
CDR3 protein: CATSAEGNLPQHF

J gene: TRBJ2-1
V gene: TRBV19
clone size: -
CDR3 protein: CASKLAENRGEQFF

J gene: TRBJ1-2
V gene: TRBV2
clone size: -
CDR3 protein: CASEEEQDYGYTF

J gene: TRBJ2-1
V gene: TRBV19
clone size: -
CDR3 protein: CASSIGAGLAGLEQFF

J gene: TRBJ2-7
V gene: TRBV25-1
clone size: -
CDR3 protein: CASGQGQGSYEQYF

J gene: TRBJ1-1
V gene: TRBV5-1
clone size: -
CDR3 protein: CASRQEGVKAFF

J gene: TRBJ2-7
V gene: TRBV7-6
clone size: few
CDR3 protein: CASSLGGNDYEQYF

J gene: TRBJ2-3
V gene: TRBV4-1
clone size: -
CDR3 protein: CASSQAIRDTDTQYF

J gene: TRBJ1-4
V gene: TRBV5-1
clone size: -
CDR3 protein: CASSFGTSDEKLFF

J gene: TRBJ2-1
V gene: TRBV19
clone size: few
CDR3 protein: CASRGAGVYNEQFF

J gene: TRBJ2-3
V gene: TRBV11-1
clone size: -
CDR3 protein: CASSFSPLSTDTQYF